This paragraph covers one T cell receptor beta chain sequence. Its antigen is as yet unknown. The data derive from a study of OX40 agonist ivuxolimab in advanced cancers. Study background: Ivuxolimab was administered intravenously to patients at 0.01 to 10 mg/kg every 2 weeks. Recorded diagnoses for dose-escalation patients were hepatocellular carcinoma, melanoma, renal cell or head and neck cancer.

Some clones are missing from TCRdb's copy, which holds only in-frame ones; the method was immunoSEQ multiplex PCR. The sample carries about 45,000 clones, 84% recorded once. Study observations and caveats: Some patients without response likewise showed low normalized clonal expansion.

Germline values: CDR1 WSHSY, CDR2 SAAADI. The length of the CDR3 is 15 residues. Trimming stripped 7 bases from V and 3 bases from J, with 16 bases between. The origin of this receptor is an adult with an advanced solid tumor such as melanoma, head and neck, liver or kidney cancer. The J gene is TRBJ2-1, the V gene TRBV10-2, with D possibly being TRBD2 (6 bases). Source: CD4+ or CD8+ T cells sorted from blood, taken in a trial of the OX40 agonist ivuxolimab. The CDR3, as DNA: TGCGCCAGCACCCCGGAGGGCGAGGTCTACAATGAGCAGTTCTTC. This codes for CASTPEGEVYNEQFF.